The rows below give T cell receptor beta chains drawn from one sample of a study of early T cells in non-severe SARS-CoV-2 infection. MiXCR, run by TCRdb on the 5' RACE reads, gives a single entry per CDR3 protein. This sample carries about 45,000 distinct CDR3 sequences, around 10% of them seen once, and the ten largest clones take 20% to 25%. The sequenced material came from whole blood. Receptors originate from an adult who was a healthcare worker with PCR-confirmed SARS-CoV-2 infection or an uninfected control (not recorded which). Both conserved end residues are trimmed from each CDR3. Fields, in order: clone size, V gene, J gene, CDR3 protein. Where a row states a size, it is once, few, many or the class of an expanded clone; other rows omit it.

abundance: many
v_gene: TRBV7-2
j_gene: TRBJ1-6
CDR3aa: ASRRSGTSDNSPLH

abundance: few
v_gene: TRBV11-2
j_gene: TRBJ1-5
CDR3aa: ASSLATDQPQH

abundance: many
v_gene: TRBV29-1
j_gene: TRBJ1-2
CDR3aa: SVEDLSSYGYT

abundance: many
v_gene: TRBV28
j_gene: TRBJ1-5
CDR3aa: ARSRGGAVEPQH

abundance: many
v_gene: TRBV13
j_gene: TRBJ1-1
CDR3aa: ASSSGQGRSLNTEAF

abundance: -
v_gene: TRBV28
j_gene: TRBJ1-1
CDR3aa: ASRYDRAQAF

abundance: -
v_gene: TRBV5-5
j_gene: TRBJ1-2
CDR3aa: ASSFPGSGYT

abundance: few
v_gene: TRBV7-9
j_gene: TRBJ1-4
CDR3aa: ASSPPGLPDNEKLF

abundance: many
v_gene: TRBV7-6
j_gene: TRBJ2-7
CDR3aa: ASSLGLAGVNEQY

abundance: many
v_gene: TRBV7-2
j_gene: TRBJ1-5
CDR3aa: ASSLGNSQNQPQH

abundance: many
v_gene: TRBV30
j_gene: TRBJ1-1
CDR3aa: AWSVSQSTEAF

abundance: once
v_gene: TRBV29-1
j_gene: TRBJ1-1
CDR3aa: SVVHSQNTEAF

abundance: many
v_gene: TRBV7-9
j_gene: TRBJ2-1
CDR3aa: ASSLALTRVQDEQF

abundance: many
v_gene: TRBV28
j_gene: TRBJ1-5
CDR3aa: ASSFHIRQAVSNQPQH

abundance: -
v_gene: TRBV7-9
j_gene: TRBJ2-3
CDR3aa: ASSGGSTEIGFSDTQY

abundance: few
v_gene: TRBV6-1
j_gene: TRBJ2-1
CDR3aa: ASRLGQNNEQF

abundance: many
v_gene: TRBV4-1
j_gene: TRBJ2-7
CDR3aa: ASSQDGLYEQY

abundance: few
v_gene: TRBV7-9
j_gene: TRBJ2-7
CDR3aa: ASSLEGMRQGPFVSYEQY

abundance: -
v_gene: TRBV10-3
j_gene: TRBJ2-3
CDR3aa: AIRSTSTTDTQY

abundance: medium-sized
v_gene: TRBV6-5
j_gene: TRBJ1-2
CDR3aa: ASSLGSSYGYT

abundance: many
v_gene: TRBV7-2
j_gene: TRBJ2-1
CDR3aa: ASSLTVPGWTSYNEQF

abundance: -
v_gene: TRBV12-3/TRBV12-4
j_gene: TRBJ1-2
CDR3aa: ASSLVAQGGYT

abundance: -
v_gene: TRBV7-6
j_gene: TRBJ2-2
CDR3aa: ASSLGASGAGELF

abundance: -
v_gene: TRBV5-1
j_gene: TRBJ2-3
CDR3aa: ASSLNTDTQY

abundance: many
v_gene: TRBV5-1
j_gene: TRBJ2-2
CDR3aa: ASRDGTVNTGELF

abundance: few
v_gene: TRBV12-3/TRBV12-4
j_gene: TRBJ1-1
CDR3aa: ASSFWADTEAF

abundance: many
v_gene: TRBV28
j_gene: TRBJ1-2
CDR3aa: ASSLPYRGAHNYGYT

abundance: few
v_gene: TRBV28
j_gene: TRBJ2-5
CDR3aa: ASSLAGEVLETQY

abundance: few
v_gene: TRBV28
j_gene: TRBJ2-4
CDR3aa: ASSQDRVRGDIQY

abundance: -
v_gene: TRBV2
j_gene: TRBJ1-4
CDR3aa: ASSAFQDGEKLF

abundance: -
v_gene: TRBV10-2
j_gene: TRBJ2-7
CDR3aa: ASSESPNYEQY

abundance: few
v_gene: TRBV4-2
j_gene: TRBJ2-5
CDR3aa: ASSQGSGRGKTQY

abundance: -
v_gene: TRBV2
j_gene: TRBJ1-2
CDR3aa: ASGGARGYGYT

abundance: many
v_gene: TRBV6-1
j_gene: TRBJ2-3
CDR3aa: ASSPRRGSVADTQY

abundance: -
v_gene: TRBV2
j_gene: TRBJ1-6
CDR3aa: ASSDGGDNSPLH

abundance: -
v_gene: TRBV30
j_gene: TRBJ1-3
CDR3aa: AWVRTGVISGNTIY

abundance: many
v_gene: TRBV4-3
j_gene: TRBJ2-1
CDR3aa: ASSRTSGRNEQF

abundance: many
v_gene: TRBV13
j_gene: TRBJ2-5
CDR3aa: ASSRQETQY

abundance: -
v_gene: TRBV28
j_gene: TRBJ2-7
CDR3aa: ASSGQGPRQY

abundance: few
v_gene: TRBV11-3
j_gene: TRBJ2-1
CDR3aa: ASSSHGSGSDEQF

abundance: many
v_gene: TRBV9
j_gene: TRBJ2-4
CDR3aa: ASSVGQEKYKNIQY

abundance: few
v_gene: TRBV29-1
j_gene: TRBJ1-1
CDR3aa: SVRPGGSTEAF

abundance: -
v_gene: TRBV10-2
j_gene: TRBJ2-2
CDR3aa: ASSEPTGGNTGELF

abundance: many
v_gene: TRBV5-1
j_gene: TRBJ2-5
CDR3aa: ASSVEGETQY

abundance: many
v_gene: TRBV9
j_gene: TRBJ2-1
CDR3aa: ASSVGDFWNEQF